The 24 T cell receptor beta chains presented below share a single source sample, sequenced in a study of blood T cell repertoires in COVID-19. Clones were read by immunoSEQ multiplex PCR, and TCRdb kept only the in-frame ones, dropping some. The sample has about 70,000 clones; roughly 79% are singletons. The sequencing input was peripheral blood. These receptors were obtained from a man between 70 and 80 years old with acute or convalescent COVID-19.

The chain's CDR3 is CASSIGGVSAYEQYF. The CDR3 region has the DNA TGTGCCAGTAGTATTGGAGGAGTGTCCGCCTACGAGCAGTACTTC. V usage is TRBV19 and J usage is TRBJ2-7; possible D gene TRBD2, 5 bases. The CDR3 spans 15 residues. Germline loops: CDR1 LNHDA, CDR2 SQIVND (reference sequence). Deletions cut 3 bases from V and 2 bases from J, with 14 bases between.

This clone appeared once. This chain links TRBV24-1 with TRBJ1-5, with no clear D. This CDR3 is 14 amino acids long. Germline loops: CDR1 KGHDR, CDR2 SFDVKD. Deletions cut 6 bases from V and 1 base from J, with 9 bases between. Written as DNA, the CDR3 is TGTGCCACCAGTTCTTTTGAGAGCAATCAGCCCCAGCATTTT. Translated: CATSSFESNQPQHF.

The chain employs TRBV7-9 and TRBJ1-2; a possible D gene is TRBD1 (6 bases). Deletions cut 1 base from V and 8 bases from J, with 14 bases between. This CDR3 spans 14 amino acids. CDR1 is SEHNR and CDR2 is FQNEAQ in the germline V gene (reference sequence). The CDR3 DNA reads TGTGCCAGCAGCTTAGGAGGACAGTCTCTAGGCTACACCTTC. The encoded protein is CASSLGGQSLGYTF.

This clone is deemed medium-sized. The chain uses TRBV11-2 and TRBJ2-2; no clear D. The CDR3 totals 11 residues. Trimming stripped 4 bases from V and 7 bases from J, with 4 bases between. The germline CDR1 and CDR2 sequences are SGHAT and FQNNGV. CDR3 DNA: TGTGCCAGCAGCTCTTACGGGGAGCTGTTTTTT. This sequence encodes CASSSYGELFF.

The chain is built from TRBV11-1 and TRBJ1-1; 9 bases match TRBD1. In germline, CDR1 is SGHAT, CDR2 FQDESV (reference sequence). Trimming cost V 5 bases and J 0 bases; bases outside gene matches: 7. The CDR3 runs to 16 residues. CDR3 residues: CASSLGTGTMNTEAFF. CDR3 DNA sequence: TGTGCCAGCAGCCTCGGGACAGGGACCATGAACACTGAAGCTTTCTTT.

CDR3 coding DNA: TGTGCCAGCAGTGAATTTGATGGGGGCACTACTGAAGCTTTCTTT. It specifies CASSEFDGGTTEAFF. V is TRBV6-1 and J is TRBJ1-1, with D possibly TRBD1 on 6 matching bases. The V end was cut by 2 bases, the J end by 5 bases, with 15 bases between. CDR3 length: 15 residues. Germline assignment: CDR1 MNHNS and CDR2 SASEGT.

The chain uses TRBV28 and TRBJ1-2, with D possibly TRBD1 on 6 matching bases. CDR1 is MDHEN and CDR2 is SYDVKM in the germline V gene. This CDR3 contains 12 residues. V dropped 7 bases and J dropped 6 bases, with 12 bases sitting between them. CDR3 sequence (DNA): TGTGCCAGCATATCAGGGGCGGATGGCTACACCTTC. Translating gives CASISGADGYTF.

This chain joins TRBV19 and TRBJ1-5, with TRBD1 matching 8 bases. In germline, CDR1 is LNHDA, CDR2 SQIVND (reference sequence). J lost 7 bases, V lost 7 bases, and 3 bases had no gene match. The CDR3 is made up of 12 amino acids. The CDR3 DNA is TGTGCCAGTACCTCAGGGGGCCAGCCCCAGCATTTT. Amino acids: CASTSGGQPQHF. Drawing the rest from reference TRBV19 and TRBJ1-5, the complete variable domain is DGGITQSPKYLFRKEGQNVTLSCEQNLNHDAMYWYRQDPGQGLRLIYYSQIVNDFQKGDIAEGYSVSREKKESFPLTVTSAQKNPTAFYLCASTSGGQPQHFGDGTRLSIL.

The CDR3 coding sequence is TGTGCCAGCAGCGTCAGGGGACAGCTCCAAGAGACCCAGTACTTC. This encodes CASSVRGQLQETQYF. V and J are TRBV9 and TRBJ2-5; 7 bases match TRBD1. This CDR3 contains 15 residues. The trim removed 2 bases at V and 1 base at J, leaving 5 bases unmatched. Germline loops: CDR1 SGDLS, CDR2 YYNGEE.

V is TRBV9 and J is TRBJ1-4; D unclear. CDR1 and CDR2 (germline): SGDLS, YYNGEE. V dropped 3 bases and J dropped 5 bases, with 8 bases sitting between them. This CDR3 is 13 amino acids long. For the CDR3, the DNA is TGTGCCAGCAGCGATGGAGTAAATGAAAAACTGTTTTTT. The encoded protein is CASSDGVNEKLFF.

V usage is TRBV28 and J usage is TRBJ1-2, with D hard to call. From germline, CDR1 is MDHEN and CDR2 SYDVKM. With 7 bases removed from V and 5 bases from J, the gap between germline ends came to 11 bases. CDR3 length equals 12 residues. CDR3 bases: TGTGCCAGCAAGTTACAAAGTTATGGCTACACCTTC. It specifies CASKLQSYGYTF.

This clone was detected only a few times. V and J are TRBV28 and TRBJ1-1, with D possibly matching TRBD1 (5 bases). V dropped 5 bases and J dropped 3 bases, with 13 bases sitting between them. The germline gives CDR1 MDHEN, CDR2 SYDVKM. This CDR3 comprises 14 residues. This chain's CDR3 is CASSPGGEYTEAFF. The CDR3 nucleotides read TGTGCCAGCAGTCCGGGGGGGGAGTACACTGAAGCTTTCTTT.

This chain joins TRBV7-9 and TRBJ1-5; tentative D call: TRBD1 (6 bases). Trimming removed 10 bases at V and 4 bases at J, with 14 bases between. The CDR3 runs 13 residues. CDR1 is SEHNR, CDR2 FQNEAQ, per germline (reference sequence). The CDR3 here is CATQGQGNQPQHF. CDR3 sequence (DNA): TGTGCCACCCAGGGGCAGGGGAATCAGCCCCAGCATTTT. Supplemented by reference TRBV7-9 and TRBJ1-5, the full variable domain reads DTGVSQNPRHKITKRGQNVTFRCDPISEHNRLYWYRQTLGQGPEFLTYFQNEAQLEKSRLLSDRFSAERPKGSFSTLEIQRTEQGDSAMYLCATQGQGNQPQHFGDGTRLSIL.

About this clone: The sample has other DNA sequences that encode this CDR3 too. The V call is TRBV5-1, the J call TRBJ1-5; 10 bases are shared with TRBD1. Losses at the gene ends were 4 bases for V and 4 bases for J; bases not matched to a gene: 2. Germline assignment: CDR1 SGHRS and CDR2 YFSETQ. The CDR3 length is 14 residues. The CDR3, as DNA: TGCGCCAGCAGCCCGGGACAGGGGAATCAGCCCCAGCATTTT. Translation: CASSPGQGNQPQHF. Filled out from reference TRBV5-1 and TRBJ1-5, the complete variable domain reads KAGVTQTPRYLIKTRGQQVTLSCSPISGHRSVSWYQQTPGQGLQFLFEYFSETQRNKGNFPGRFSGRQFSNSRSEMNVSTLELGDSALYLCASSPGQGNQPQHFGDGTRLSIL.

Comments on this clone: Lacking the conserved final phenylalanine or tryptophan, this CDR3 likely reflects a read error. The limits of the CDR3 on the DNA are not certain, so only TCRdb's listed CDR3 is given. The chain combines TRBV9 with TRBJ2-7; TRBD1 is the table's D call, not checked against the DNA. Inclusive of both ends, the CDR3 amounts to 13 amino acids. Germline V gene sequence: CDR1 SGDLS, CDR2 YYNGEE. The CDR3 reads CASSVTPGQEVIL.

A few counts support this clone. Other DNA sequences in the same sample also yield this CDR3. The CDR3 region has the DNA TGTGCCAGTAGTCCCGGCGGAAGAGGCAATCAGCCCCAGCATTTT. Translating it yields CASSPGGRGNQPQHF. This chain connects TRBV19 to TRBJ1-5; no definite D call. Germline V gives CDR1 LNHDA, CDR2 SQIVND (reference sequence). With 5 bases removed from V and 2 bases from J, the gap between germline ends came to 13 bases. The CDR3 is 15 residues long.

V is TRBV5-6 and J is TRBJ2-7, with 12 nucleotides matching TRBD2. Germline trimming cut 4 bases from V and 3 bases from J; bases unmatched to any gene: 11. This CDR3 comprises 17 residues. The germline gives CDR1 SGHDT, CDR2 YYEEEE. The CDR3 DNA is TGTGCCAGCAGCCCGGACGGACTAGCGGGACTTTTCTACGAGCAGTACTTC. This sequence encodes CASSPDGLAGLFYEQYF.

The chain recombines TRBV7-2 with TRBJ2-7; D is perhaps TRBD2 (5 bases). Germline CDR1 reads SGHTA; CDR2 reads FQGNSA. V lost 1 base and J lost 1, with 14 bases in between. This CDR3 has 16 residues. The CDR3 DNA is TGTGCCAGCAGCTTAGGGGCGGGTCCCCTTTCCTACGAGCAGTACTTC. Translating gives CASSLGAGPLSYEQYF.

This CDR3 reads CASSLRGGTSISGNTIYF. The CDR3 nucleotides are TGTGCCAGCAGCTTAAGGGGGGGGACGAGCATCTCTGGAAACACCATATATTTT. V usage is TRBV7-4 and J usage is TRBJ1-3, with D possibly matching TRBD1 (6 bases). The germline V gene encodes CDR1 SGHVT and CDR2 SQSDAQ. The CDR3 loop spans 18 amino acids. V shed 2 bases and J shed 0 bases, with 17 bases lying between them.

The chain has TRBV5-4 and TRBJ2-7; D perhaps matches TRBD2 (7 bases). CDR1 and CDR2 (germline): SGHNT, YYREEE (reference sequence). This CDR3 has 14 amino acids. Deletions cut 0 bases from V and 7 bases from J, with 14 bases between. CDR3: CASSLGGGIWEQYF. The CDR3 DNA sequence: TGTGCCAGCAGCTTGGGCGGGGGCATTTGGGAGCAGTACTTC. The whole variable domain, filled in from reference TRBV5-4 and TRBJ2-7, reads ETGVTQSPTHLIKTRGQQVTLRCSSQSGHNTVSWYQQALGQGPQFIFQYYREEENGRGNFPPRFSGLQFPNYSSELNVNALELDDSALYLCASSLGGGIWEQYFGPGTRLTVT.

The genes are TRBV27 and TRBJ1-4, with unresolved D. CDR1 is MNHEY and CDR2 is SMNVEV in the germline V gene (reference sequence). The CDR3 covers 14 residues. Trimming took 2 bases from V and 5 from J, leaving 9 bases between them. CDR3 DNA: TGTGCCAGCAGTTTAACCGGGAACAATGAAAAACTGTTTTTT. Protein: CASSLTGNNEKLFF.

This clone has more than one count but fewer than ten. The CDR3 spells CASSRGQGAGNEKLFF. CDR3 nucleotide sequence: TGTGCCAGCAGCCGGGGACAGGGGGCCGGTAATGAAAAACTGTTTTTT. This chain connects TRBV7-9 to TRBJ1-4; 12 bases map to TRBD1. Germline V gene data show CDR1 as SEHNR and CDR2 as FQNEAQ (reference sequence). The CDR3 covers 16 residues. The V and J ends lost 5 bases and 4 bases, in that order; junction bases with no gene match: 5. Complete variable domain (other parts from reference TRBV7-9 and TRBJ1-4): DTGVSQNPRHKITKRGQNVTFRCDPISEHNRLYWYRQTLGQGPEFLTYFQNEAQLEKSRLLSDRFSAERPKGSFSTLEIQRTEQGDSAMYLCASSRGQGAGNEKLFFGSGTQLSVL.

This clone was seen repeatedly, ten times or more. The rearrangement joins TRBV3-1 (or the pseudogene TRBV3-2) to TRBJ2-7; 8 bases align to TRBD1. The CDR3 is 15 residues long. In germline, CDR1 is LGHDT, CDR2 YNNKEL (reference sequence). J gave up 4 bases and V 4 bases, and 9 bases lay outside the gene matches. CDR3: CASSPDRAIRYEQYF. The CDR3 bases are TGTGCCAGCAGCCCGGACAGGGCGATTAGGTACGAGCAGTACTTC.

The genes are TRBV6-6 and TRBJ2-7; 8 bases align to TRBD2. J gave up 0 bases and V 0 bases, and 1 base lay outside the gene matches. Germline CDR1 and CDR2: MNHNY and SVGAGI (reference sequence). The length of the CDR3 is 15 residues. CDR3 in amino acids: CASSYSGTSSYEQYF. CDR3 coding DNA: TGTGCCAGCAGTTACTCCGGGACTAGCTCCTACGAGCAGTACTTC.